This TCR beta chain is from a study of T cell responses to AZD1222 COVID-19 vaccine. Data came from immunoSEQ multiplex PCR; TCRdb stores just in-frame clones and leaves some out. The sample lists some 110,000 clones, 80% to 85% seen once, with roughly 10% in the top ten. CDR3 size: 17 residues. V was shortened by 0 bases and J by 0 bases, with 13 bases between the two germline ends. Germline V CDR1 and CDR2: SGDLS, YYNGEE. The V and J genes are TRBV9 and TRBJ2-1; TRBD1 is a possible D gene (5 bases). The sequenced sample was peripheral blood, obtained on day 0 of AZD1222 vaccination. The clonotype comes from an adult in good health. The CDR3: CASSVDGADPSYNEQFF. The CDR3 region has the DNA TGTGCCAGCAGCGTAGATGGGGCAGACCCCTCCTACAATGAGCAGTTCTTC. The full variable domain, completed using reference TRBV9 and TRBJ2-1, is DSGVTQTPKHLITATGQRVTLRCSPRSGDLSVYWYQQSLDQGLQFLIQYYNGEERAKGNILERFSAQQFPDLHSELNLSSLELGDSALYFCASSVDGADPSYNEQFFGPGTRLTVL.